The text below deals with one T cell receptor (beta chain). Its antigen is unidentified. This record comes from a study of shared clonotypes between healthy human individuals. On the study more broadly: The donor pool was made up of two women and three men aged 18 to 49. Study-wide findings and caveats: In having few donors, the study represented limited genetic and exposure-history diversity. Around 5% of naive CD4 clonotypes were common to a few donors.

In the CD4+ fraction, cells were divided into CD45RA+ naive and CD45RA-negative memory subsets. The method was immunoSEQ multiplex PCR; TCRdb's version includes in-frame clones alone and lacks a portion of them. The sample shows 2 million to 2.5 million clones, approximately 94% of them seen only once. The TCR was taken from a man aged 18-30 years in good health. The sample taken for sequencing was naive CD4+ T cells sorted from blood. Subset denoted: CD45RA+ positively selected.

CDR3: CASSDGDRGSYEQFF. The DNA of the CDR3 is TGTGCCAGCAGCGACGGGGACAGGGGGTCGTATGAGCAGTTCTTC. The chain links TRBV9 to TRBJ2-1; 11 bases are shared with TRBD1. Trimming took 3 bases from V and 8 from J; bases not matched to a gene: 7. The CDR3 is 15 amino acids. CDR1 and CDR2 from the germline V gene are SGDLS and YYNGEE.